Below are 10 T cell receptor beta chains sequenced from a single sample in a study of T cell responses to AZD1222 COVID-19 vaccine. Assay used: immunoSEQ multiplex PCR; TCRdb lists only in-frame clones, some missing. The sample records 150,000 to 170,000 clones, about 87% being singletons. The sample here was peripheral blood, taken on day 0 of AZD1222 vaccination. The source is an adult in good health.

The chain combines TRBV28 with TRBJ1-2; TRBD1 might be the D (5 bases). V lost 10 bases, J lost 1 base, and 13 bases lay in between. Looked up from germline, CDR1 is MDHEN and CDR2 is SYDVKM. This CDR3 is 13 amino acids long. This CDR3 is CATKTGVNYGYTF. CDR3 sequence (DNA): TGTGCCACCAAGACGGGGGTTAACTATGGCTACACCTTC.

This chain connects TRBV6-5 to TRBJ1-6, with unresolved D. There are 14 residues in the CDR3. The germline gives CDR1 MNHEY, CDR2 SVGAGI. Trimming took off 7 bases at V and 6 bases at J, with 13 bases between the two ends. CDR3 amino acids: CASIQTGFNSPLHF. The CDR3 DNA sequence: TGTGCCAGCATTCAAACCGGGTTTAATTCACCCCTCCACTTT.

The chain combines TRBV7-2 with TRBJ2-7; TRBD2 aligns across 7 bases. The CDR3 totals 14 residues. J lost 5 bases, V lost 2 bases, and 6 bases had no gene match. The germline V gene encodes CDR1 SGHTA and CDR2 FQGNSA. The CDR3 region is CASSLSRGGDEQYF. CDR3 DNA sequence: TGTGCCAGCAGCTTATCACGGGGAGGGGACGAGCAGTACTTC.

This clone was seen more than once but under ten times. Here the CDR3 reads CASSSGTGFNEQFF. The CDR3 nucleotides are TGTGCCAGCAGCTCCGGGACAGGTTTCAATGAGCAGTTCTTC. This rearrangement joins TRBV11-3 to TRBJ2-1, with TRBD1 matching 8 bases. Germline V lookup: CDR1 SGHNT, CDR2 YENEEA. Germline trimming cut 4 bases from V and 6 bases from J; bases unmatched to any gene: 5. The CDR3 is 14 residues long.

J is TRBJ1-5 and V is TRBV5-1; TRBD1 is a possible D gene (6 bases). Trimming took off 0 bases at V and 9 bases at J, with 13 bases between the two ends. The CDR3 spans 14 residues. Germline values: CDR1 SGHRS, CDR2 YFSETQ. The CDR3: CASSLEGGLGPQHF. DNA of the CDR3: TGCGCCAGCAGCTTGGAAGGGGGTTTGGGGCCCCAGCATTTT. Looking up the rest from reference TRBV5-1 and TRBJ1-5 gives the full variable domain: KAGVTQTPRYLIKTRGQQVTLSCSPISGHRSVSWYQQTPGQGLQFLFEYFSETQRNKGNFPGRFSGRQFSNSRSEMNVSTLELGDSALYLCASSLEGGLGPQHFGDGTRLSIL.

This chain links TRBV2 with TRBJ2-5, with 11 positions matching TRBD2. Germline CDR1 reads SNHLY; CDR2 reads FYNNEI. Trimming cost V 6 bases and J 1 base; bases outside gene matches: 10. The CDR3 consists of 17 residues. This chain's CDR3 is CASRSPSGGNFQETQYF. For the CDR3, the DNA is TGTGCCAGCAGGTCACCTAGCGGGGGGAACTTCCAAGAGACCCAGTACTTC.

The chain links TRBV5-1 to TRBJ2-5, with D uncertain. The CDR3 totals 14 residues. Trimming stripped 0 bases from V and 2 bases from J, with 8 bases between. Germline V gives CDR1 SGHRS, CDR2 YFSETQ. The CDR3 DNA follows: TGCGCCAGCAGCTTGGGTACTATTCAAGAGACCCAGTACTTC. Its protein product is CASSLGTIQETQYF.

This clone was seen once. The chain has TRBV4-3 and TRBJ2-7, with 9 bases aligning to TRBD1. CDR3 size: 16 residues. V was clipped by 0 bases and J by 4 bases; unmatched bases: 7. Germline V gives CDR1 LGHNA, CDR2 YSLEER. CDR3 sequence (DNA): TGCGCCAGCAGCCAAGACCTCCGGACAGGGGTATACGAGCAGTACTTC. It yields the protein CASSQDLRTGVYEQYF.

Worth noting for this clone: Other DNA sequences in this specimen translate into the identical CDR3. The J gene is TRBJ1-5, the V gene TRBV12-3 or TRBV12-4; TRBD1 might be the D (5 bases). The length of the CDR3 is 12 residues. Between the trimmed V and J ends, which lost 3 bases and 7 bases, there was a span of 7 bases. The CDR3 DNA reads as TGTGCCAGCAGTTTGGGGGGGCAGCCCCAGCATTTT. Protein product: CASSLGGQPQHF.

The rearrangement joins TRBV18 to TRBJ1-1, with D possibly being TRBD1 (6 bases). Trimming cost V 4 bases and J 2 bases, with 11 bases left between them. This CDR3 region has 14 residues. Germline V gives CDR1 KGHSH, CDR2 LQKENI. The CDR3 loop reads CASSLDSANTEAFF. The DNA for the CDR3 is TGTGCCAGCTCACTGGACAGCGCTAACACTGAAGCTTTCTTT. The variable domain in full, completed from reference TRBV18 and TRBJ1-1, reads NAGVMQNPRHLVRRRGQEARLRCSPMKGHSHVYWYRQLPEEGLKFMVYLQKENIIDESGMPKERFSAEFPKEGPSILRIQQVVRGDSAAYFCASSLDSANTEAFFGQGTRLTVV.